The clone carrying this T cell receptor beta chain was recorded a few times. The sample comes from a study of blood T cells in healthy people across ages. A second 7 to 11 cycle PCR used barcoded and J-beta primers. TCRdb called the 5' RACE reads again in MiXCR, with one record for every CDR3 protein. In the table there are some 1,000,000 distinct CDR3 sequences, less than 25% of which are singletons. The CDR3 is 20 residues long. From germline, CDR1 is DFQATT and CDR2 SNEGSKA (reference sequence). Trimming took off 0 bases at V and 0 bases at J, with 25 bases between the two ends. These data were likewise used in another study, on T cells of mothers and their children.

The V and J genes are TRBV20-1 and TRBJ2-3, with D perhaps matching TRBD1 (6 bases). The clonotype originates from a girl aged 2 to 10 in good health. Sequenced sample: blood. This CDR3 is CSARDSGGLPRGISTDTQYF. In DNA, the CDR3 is TGCAGTGCTAGAGATTCCGGCGGGTTACCAAGGGGGATTAGCACAGATACGCAGTATTTT.